This T cell receptor (beta chain) was sequenced in a study of blood T cell repertoires in COVID-19. As for the study in general: The United States, Italy and Spain provided the acute and convalescent COVID-19 samples.

This clone has only one observation. The CDR3 sequence is 14 residues long. Germline V gene sequence: CDR1 SGHNT, CDR2 YYREEE (reference sequence). V gave up 0 bases and J gave up 5 bases, with 9 bases separating them. Only in-frame clones appear in the TCRdb table, and some are missing; sequencing was by immunoSEQ multiplex PCR. The repertoire includes around 40,000 clones, approximately 88% of them detected once, and around a fifth sits in the top ten. The sequence came from a man between 50 and 59 years old with active COVID-19. V and J are TRBV5-4 and TRBJ1-5; no firm D call. Sequencing was done on a sample of peripheral blood. Here the CDR3 reads CASSLDRKDQPQHF. CDR3 bases: TGTGCCAGCAGCTTGGACAGAAAGGATCAGCCCCAGCATTTT.